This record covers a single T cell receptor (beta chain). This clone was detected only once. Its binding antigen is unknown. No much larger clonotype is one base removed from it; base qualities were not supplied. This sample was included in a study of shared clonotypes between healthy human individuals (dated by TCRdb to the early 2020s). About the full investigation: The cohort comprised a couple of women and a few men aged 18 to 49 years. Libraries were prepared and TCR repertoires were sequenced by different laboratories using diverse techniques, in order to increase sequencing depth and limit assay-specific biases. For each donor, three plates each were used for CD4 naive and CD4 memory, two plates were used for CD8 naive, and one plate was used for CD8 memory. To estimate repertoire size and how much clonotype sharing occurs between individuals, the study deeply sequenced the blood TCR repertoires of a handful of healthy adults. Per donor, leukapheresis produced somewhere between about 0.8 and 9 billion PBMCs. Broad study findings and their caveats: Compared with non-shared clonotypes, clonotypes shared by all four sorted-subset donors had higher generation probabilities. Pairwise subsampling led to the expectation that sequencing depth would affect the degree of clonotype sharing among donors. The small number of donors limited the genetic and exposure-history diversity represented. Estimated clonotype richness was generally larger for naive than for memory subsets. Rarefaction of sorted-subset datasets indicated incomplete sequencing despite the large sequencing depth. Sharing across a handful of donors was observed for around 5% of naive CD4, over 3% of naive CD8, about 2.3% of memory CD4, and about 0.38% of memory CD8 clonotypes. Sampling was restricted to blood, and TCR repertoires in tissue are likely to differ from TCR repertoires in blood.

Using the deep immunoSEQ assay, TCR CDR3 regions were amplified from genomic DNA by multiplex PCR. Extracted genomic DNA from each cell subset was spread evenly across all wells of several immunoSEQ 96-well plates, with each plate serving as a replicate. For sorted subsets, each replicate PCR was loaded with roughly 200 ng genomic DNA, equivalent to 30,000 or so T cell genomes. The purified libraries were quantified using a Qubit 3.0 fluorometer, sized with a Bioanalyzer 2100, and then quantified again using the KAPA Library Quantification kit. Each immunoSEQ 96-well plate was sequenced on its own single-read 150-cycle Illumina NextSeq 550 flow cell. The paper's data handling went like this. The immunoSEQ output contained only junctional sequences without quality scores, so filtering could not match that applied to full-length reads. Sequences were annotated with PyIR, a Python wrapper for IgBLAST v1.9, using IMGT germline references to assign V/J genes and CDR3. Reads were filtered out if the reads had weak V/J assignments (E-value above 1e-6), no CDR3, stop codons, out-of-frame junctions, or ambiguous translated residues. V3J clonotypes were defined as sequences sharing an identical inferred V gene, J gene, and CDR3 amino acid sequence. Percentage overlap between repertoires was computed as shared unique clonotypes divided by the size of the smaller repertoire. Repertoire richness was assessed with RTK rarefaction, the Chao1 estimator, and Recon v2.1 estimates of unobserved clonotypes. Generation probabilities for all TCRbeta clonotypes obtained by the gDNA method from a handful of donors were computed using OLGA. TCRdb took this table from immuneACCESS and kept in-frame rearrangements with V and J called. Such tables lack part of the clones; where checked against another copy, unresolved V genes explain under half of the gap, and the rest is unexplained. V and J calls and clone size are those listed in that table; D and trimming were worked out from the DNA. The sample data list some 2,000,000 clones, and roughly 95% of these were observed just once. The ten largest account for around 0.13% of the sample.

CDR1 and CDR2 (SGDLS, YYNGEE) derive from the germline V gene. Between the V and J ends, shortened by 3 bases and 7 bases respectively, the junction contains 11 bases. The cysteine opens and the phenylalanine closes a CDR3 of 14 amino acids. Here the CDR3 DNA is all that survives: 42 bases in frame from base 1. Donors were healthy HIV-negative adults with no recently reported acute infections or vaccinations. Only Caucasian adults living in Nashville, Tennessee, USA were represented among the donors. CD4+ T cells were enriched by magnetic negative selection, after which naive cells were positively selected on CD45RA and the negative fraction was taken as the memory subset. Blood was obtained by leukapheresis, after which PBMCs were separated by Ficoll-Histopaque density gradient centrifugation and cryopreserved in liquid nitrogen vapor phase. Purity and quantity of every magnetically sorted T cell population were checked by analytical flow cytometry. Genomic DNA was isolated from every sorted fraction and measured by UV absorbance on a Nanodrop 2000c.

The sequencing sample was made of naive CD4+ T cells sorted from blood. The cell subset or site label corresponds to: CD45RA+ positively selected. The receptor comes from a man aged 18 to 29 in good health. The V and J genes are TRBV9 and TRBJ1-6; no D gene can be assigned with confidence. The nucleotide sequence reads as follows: TGTGCCAGCAGCGGCCGAGCAGGAAATTCACCCCTCCACTTT. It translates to CASSGRAGNSPLHF.